These 9 T cell receptor beta chains share one sample of origin, sequenced in a study of Graves' ophthalmopathy and Graves' hyperthyroidism. TCR beta CDR3 amplification used RNA transcripts. First-round RT-PCR employed HTBI primers, with a second-round multiplex PCR after it. TCRdb re-analysed the multiplex PCR reads in MiXCR, keeping a single row per CDR3 protein. The repertoire has 500,000 to 700,000 distinct CDR3 sequences, about two fifths of them found once; the top ten carry about 4.1%. The sequencing input was peripheral blood or thyroid tissue (not recorded which). The receptors were sampled from an adult man with Graves' hyperthyroidism.

Turning to this clonotype: A much larger clone is a single base away; this may be a read error. This sequence joins TRBV19 and TRBJ2-7; D is undetermined. The CDR3 covers 14 residues. With 8 bases removed from V and 1 base from J, the gap between germline ends came to 15 bases. Germline CDR1 is LNHDA and CDR2 is SQIVND (reference sequence). CDR3: CASGSSTLSYEQYF. The CDR3, as DNA: TGTGCCAGTGGTTCCTCGACACTTTCCTACGAGCAGTACTTC.

This clonotype has a handful of counts. This chain uses TRBV3-1 with TRBJ2-7, with D perhaps TRBD1 (5 bases). This CDR3 has 12 residues. Trimming left V 4 bases short and J 7 bases short, with 11 bases between. Per germline, CDR1 LGHDT and CDR2 YNNKEL (reference sequence). CDR3 nucleotide sequence: TGTGCCAGCAGCCTCAACAGGCAAGAGCAGTACTTC. Its translation is CASSLNRQEQYF.

The V call is TRBV2, the J call TRBJ2-7; no clear D gene. The ends were cut back, 2 bases at V and 6 bases at J, with 11 bases in the middle. CDR1 SNHLY and CDR2 FYNNEI come from the germline V gene. This CDR3 comprises 13 residues. CDR3 protein: CASSEFSSSEQYF. The CDR3 nucleotides are TGTGCCAGCAGTGAATTCTCCAGCAGCGAGCAGTACTTC.

A word on this clonotype: A much bigger clone sits one base away, suggesting this may be a read error. This rearrangement joins TRBV12-3 or TRBV12-4 to TRBJ1-1; 7 bases are a match to TRBD1. With V trimmed by 3 bases and J by 2 bases, 6 bases remained unmatched. This CDR3 region has 15 residues. CDR3 bases: TGTGCCAGCAGTTTTACAGGGGAACCTAACACTGAAGCTTTCTTT. It specifies CASSFTGEPNTEAFF.

The CDR3 DNA reads TGCAGTGCTAGAGATAGGGGGACTAGCGGGAGGAATGAGCAGTACTTC. It encodes CSARDRGTSGRNEQYF. The J gene is TRBJ2-5, the V gene TRBV20-1; TRBD2 aligns across 15 bases. The CDR3 loop spans 16 amino acids. Germline-derived CDR1 and CDR2 are DFQATT and SNEGSKA (reference sequence). V trimming: 0 bases; J trimming: 11 bases; junction bases outside the gene matches: 10.

This clonotype appeared many times. J is TRBJ1-1 and V is TRBV20-1; D unclear. The CDR3 runs to 12 residues. V shed 4 bases and J shed 0 bases, with 6 bases lying between them. Germline V lookup: CDR1 DFQATT, CDR2 SNEGSKA (reference sequence). The CDR3 DNA reads as TGCAGTGCTACCAAGTTGAACACTGAAGCTTTCTTT. Its translation: CSATKLNTEAFF.

The chain combines TRBV7-9 with TRBJ2-5; 9 nucleotides match TRBD2. Germline V gene lookup returns CDR1 SEHNR and CDR2 FQNEAQ (reference sequence). Trimming cost V 4 bases and J 5 bases; bases outside gene matches: 5. CDR3 size: 14 residues. The CDR3 loop reads CASSSKGLAETQYF. The CDR3 DNA reads TGTGCCAGCAGCTCGAAAGGACTAGCGGAGACCCAGTACTTC.

With regard to this clonotype: This could be a read error, since a much larger clone is one nucleotide away. CDR3 sequence (DNA): TGCAGCGTTGGAGATCGAAGTGGGGGGCTCTTC. Protein sequence: CSVGDRSGGLF. The chain joins TRBV29-1 to TRBJ1-2, with D possibly TRBD1 on 6 matching bases. Germline-derived CDR1 and CDR2 are SQVTM and ANQGSEA. There are 11 residues in the CDR3.

In its sample, this clonotype was seen many times. The chain has TRBV12-3 or TRBV12-4 and TRBJ2-2; no reliable D call. The ends were cut back, 3 bases at V and 6 bases at J, with 11 bases in the middle. This CDR3 comprises 14 residues. The DNA of the CDR3 is TGTGCCAGCAGTTTTCTTGTTAGCTCCGGGGAGCTGTTTTTT. Protein sequence: CASSFLVSSGELFF.